The next 23 T cell receptor beta chains were all read from a single sample in a study of identical twins. TCRdb analysed the 5' RACE reads with MiXCR anew, one entry per CDR3 protein. The sample has approximately 700,000 distinct CDR3 sequences; 18% are singletons. In addition, the sample was reused for a study of T cells expressing NK-cell markers.

The sample taken for sequencing was PBMCs. The receptors here all came from a woman under 30 in good health.

This clonotype was found a few times. This rearrangement joins TRBV6-2 or TRBV6-3 to TRBJ2-7; D is perhaps TRBD1 (5 bases). Germline V gives CDR1 MNHEY, CDR2 SVGEGT. V was shortened by 6 bases and J by 1 base, with 10 bases between the two germline ends. CDR3 length equals 13 residues. The CDR3 is CASSRTPSYEQYF. As DNA, the CDR3 is TGTGCCAGCAGCCGGACACCTTCCTACGAGCAGTACTTC.

The gene calls are TRBV5-1 and TRBJ1-6; D gene unclear. Germline V gene data show CDR1 as SGHRS and CDR2 as YFSETQ. V was clipped by 4 bases and J by 7 bases, with 12 bases between them. This CDR3 contains 14 residues. The CDR3 region has the DNA TGCGCCAGCAGCCCCATGGACGGGAATTCACCCCTCCACTTT. Translated, it gives CASSPMDGNSPLHF.

There are a few counts of this clonotype. This chain uses TRBV7-2 with TRBJ1-1; D gene ambiguous. Between the trimmed V and J ends, which lost 1 base and 6 bases, there was a span of 6 bases. Per the germline V gene, CDR1 is SGHTA and CDR2 is FQGNSA. The CDR3 sequence is 12 residues long. The CDR3 bases are TGTGCCAGCAGCTTAGACTGGTCTGAAGCTTTCTTT. It encodes CASSLDWSEAFF. The entire variable domain, with the rest obtained from reference TRBV7-2 and TRBJ1-1, is as follows: GAGVSQSPSNKVTEKGKDVELRCDPISGHTALYWYRQSLGQGLEFLIYFQGNSAPDKSGLPSDRFSAERTGGSVSTLTIQRTQQEDSAVYLCASSLDWSEAFFGQGTRLTVV.

This clonotype was counted only a few times. V and J are TRBV5-1 and TRBJ1-1; D possibly corresponds to TRBD1 (6 bases). CDR1 SGHRS and CDR2 YFSETQ come from the germline V gene. There are 14 residues in the CDR3. Trimming pared 4 bases from V and 3 bases from J, leaving 13 bases between. The CDR3 DNA reads TGCGCCAGCAGCGGGGGGCGGTCGGACACTGAAGCTTTCTTT. As protein: CASSGGRSDTEAFF.

The table lists this clonotype with a few counts. The chain joins TRBV6-5 to TRBJ2-1; D uncertain. V was cut by 0 bases and J by 8 bases, with 11 bases left in between. The germline V gene encodes CDR1 MNHEY and CDR2 SVGAGI. This CDR3 is 14 amino acids long. CDR3 sequence (DNA): TGTGCCAGCAGTTACTCGATCCGGGCAGATGAGCAGTTCTTC. Residues: CASSYSIRADEQFF.

In its sample, this clonotype was seen many times. V and J are TRBV5-1 and TRBJ2-1; D might be TRBD2 (5 bases). Germline CDR1 is SGHRS and CDR2 is YFSETQ. The length of the CDR3 is 16 residues. V lost 2 bases and J 0 bases, leaving 12 bases between the germline ends. DNA of the CDR3: TGCGCCAGCAGCTTTCTTAGCGTGAGCTCCTACAATGAGCAGTTCTTC. It is translated as CASSFLSVSSYNEQFF.

The CDR3 bases are TGCGCCAGCAGCTTCGGCAGGGAGCAAGCGGGTTCACCCCTCCACTTT. Amino acid sequence: CASSFGREQAGSPLHF. The chain combines TRBV5-1 with TRBJ1-6; tentative D call: TRBD1 (5 bases). The CDR3 covers 16 residues. The V end was cut by 2 bases, the J end by 9 bases, with 18 bases between. The V gene's germline CDR1 is SGHRS and CDR2 YFSETQ.

The chain is built from TRBV6-5 and TRBJ2-7, with D hard to call. The CDR3 spans 13 residues. The germline V and J ends were trimmed by 2 bases and 3 bases, with 8 bases remaining between them. Germline V lookup: CDR1 MNHEY, CDR2 SVGAGI. CDR3 DNA: TGTGCCAGCAGTTACCCAGGATACTACGAGCAGTACTTC. Amino acids: CASSYPGYYEQYF.

This clonotype has more than one count but fewer than ten. The V and J genes are TRBV6-1 and TRBJ2-1; D perhaps matches TRBD2 (5 bases). V lost 7 bases, J lost 5 bases, and 15 bases lay in between. The germline gives CDR1 MNHNS, CDR2 SASEGT. The CDR3 is 14 amino acids. The CDR3 loop reads CASTQGLAHNEQFF. As DNA, the CDR3 is TGTGCCAGCACTCAAGGGCTAGCTCACAATGAGCAGTTCTTC.

This chain joins TRBV7-9 and TRBJ2-3; 11 bases match TRBD2. The CDR3 spans 15 residues. The ends lost 5 bases at V and 5 bases at J; junction bases unmatched: 6. Germline CDR1 reads SEHNR; CDR2 reads FQNEAQ (reference sequence). The CDR3 here is CASSLLAGEGDTQYF. CDR3 nucleotides: TGTGCCAGCAGCCTACTAGCGGGGGAAGGAGATACGCAGTATTTT.

This chain joins TRBV18 and TRBJ1-2, with 9 bases that match TRBD1. After removal of 4 bases from V and 6 bases from J, the junction contained 3 bases not matched to a gene. This CDR3 is built from 13 residues. CDR1 KGHSH and CDR2 LQKENI come from the germline V gene. The CDR3 nucleotides read TGTGCCAGCTCACACACAGGGGGCGATGGCTACACCTTC. Protein: CASSHTGGDGYTF.

CDR3 amino acids: CASSHPTSQPQHF. CDR3 bases: TGTGCCAGCAGCCACCCAACTAGTCAGCCCCAGCATTTT. The chain couples TRBV12-3 or TRBV12-4 to TRBJ1-5; unclear D gene. V was shortened by 6 bases and J by 6 bases, with 12 bases between the two germline ends. The CDR3 totals 13 residues.

The chain recombines TRBV19 with TRBJ1-2, with 9 bases aligning to TRBD1. The CDR3 is 14 amino acids. Per the germline V gene, CDR1 is LNHDA and CDR2 is SQIVND (reference sequence). After removal of 10 bases from V and 6 bases from J, the junction contained 12 bases not matched to a gene. The CDR3 nucleotides read TGTGCCACCAGGGAGTGGGACAGGGTGAATGGCTACACCTTC. Translating gives CATREWDRVNGYTF. The full variable domain, its missing parts supplied by reference TRBV19 and TRBJ1-2, is DGGITQSPKYLFRKEGQNVTLSCEQNLNHDAMYWYRQDPGQGLRLIYYSQIVNDFQKGDIAEGYSVSREKKESFPLTVTSAQKNPTAFYLCATREWDRVNGYTFGSGTRLTVV.

This chain connects TRBV10-1 to TRBJ2-3, with a possible D match to TRBD1 (5 bases). Germline values: CDR1 WNHNN, CDR2 SYGVQD (reference sequence). The CDR3 runs 14 residues. The V and J ends lost 3 bases and 6 bases respectively, with 13 bases between them. The CDR3 here is CASSDSRAGDTQYF. The DNA for the CDR3 is TGCGCCAGCAGTGACTCCAGGGCCGGTGATACGCAGTATTTT.

This chain joins TRBV28 and TRBJ2-3, with a possible D match to TRBD1 (7 bases). This CDR3 is 14 amino acids long. Germline V CDR1 and CDR2: MDHEN, SYDVKM. Between the trimmed V and J ends, which lost 8 bases and 7 bases, there was a span of 19 bases. The CDR3 sequence is CASAQGGTSYTQYF. CDR3 DNA sequence: TGTGCCAGCGCCCAGGGGGGAACATCCTATACGCAGTATTTT.

This clonotype was counted a few times. The chain couples TRBV7-8 to TRBJ2-5; D remains unclear. The CDR3 runs 14 residues. The ends were cut back, 4 bases at V and 2 bases at J, with 11 bases in the middle. Germline assignment: CDR1 SGHVS and CDR2 FQNEAQ. For the CDR3, the DNA is TGTGCCAGCAGCTCTCGGGCCCTGCAAGAGACCCAGTACTTC. Translation: CASSSRALQETQYF.

This chain links TRBV12-3 or TRBV12-4 with TRBJ1-4, with D perhaps matching TRBD1 (6 bases). The germline V and J ends were trimmed by 5 bases and 8 bases, with 12 bases remaining between them. There are 13 residues in the CDR3. This CDR3 is CASSTAGEEKLFF. For the CDR3, the DNA is TGTGCCAGCAGTACGGCAGGGGAGGAAAAACTGTTTTTT.

This clonotype was detected only a few times. The chain is built from TRBV7-9 and TRBJ2-1; perhaps TRBD2 as D (5 bases). The germline V gene encodes CDR1 SEHNR and CDR2 FQNEAQ (reference sequence). The CDR3 spans 14 residues. Trimming removed 5 bases at V and 5 bases at J, with 13 bases between. CDR3 sequence: CASSPDWENNEQFF. The CDR3 nucleotides read TGTGCCAGCAGCCCCGACTGGGAGAACAATGAGCAGTTCTTC.

Turning to this clonotype: A read error may account for a junction end that differs from germline. The chain uses TRBV20-1 and TRBJ1-1; D not resolved. CDR1 and CDR2 (germline): DFQATT, SNEGSKA (reference sequence). The CDR3 extends over 12 amino acids. In DNA form, the CDR3 reads TGCAGTGCTGGCAAGGGTAACATTGAAGCTTTCTTT. It codes for CSAGKGNIEAFF.

The chain recombines TRBV20-1 with TRBJ2-7, with 7 nucleotides matching TRBD2. J was trimmed by 0 bases and V by 2 bases; bases with no gene match: 4. The germline CDR1 and CDR2 sequences are DFQATT and SNEGSKA (reference sequence). The CDR3 runs 14 residues. The CDR3 here is CSARSGTRSYEQYF. Here the CDR3 DNA reads TGCAGTGCTAGAAGCGGGACTCGCTCCTACGAGCAGTACTTC.

In this sample, this clonotype turned up many times. The J gene is TRBJ1-1, the V gene TRBV7-8; unclear D gene. The CDR3 spans 13 residues. The V gene's germline CDR1 is SGHVS and CDR2 FQNEAQ. V lost 2 bases and J lost 4, with 8 bases in between. The CDR3 loop reads CASSLPGSTEAFF. CDR3 in DNA: TGTGCCAGCAGCTTACCGGGGAGCACTGAAGCTTTCTTT.

This clonotype was recorded a few times. The chain recombines TRBV7-2 with TRBJ2-3; 11 bases agree with TRBD2. J lost 4 bases, V lost 11 bases, and 14 bases had no gene match. This CDR3 has 16 residues. CDR1 SGHTA and CDR2 FQGNSA come from the germline V gene. CDR3 DNA sequence: TGTGCCGCCACTTCTGGGACTAGCGGTCGGGCAGATACGCAGTATTTT. Translated, it gives CAATSGTSGRADTQYF.

This clonotype was detected a few times. V gene TRBV20-1 combines with J gene TRBJ2-2; 11 bases fit TRBD2. CDR1 is DFQATT, CDR2 SNEGSKA, per germline (reference sequence). With V trimmed by 6 bases and J by 5 bases, 5 bases remained unmatched. The CDR3 totals 14 residues. The CDR3 region has the DNA TGCAGTGCAAATAGCGGGGGGGTGACCGGGGAGCTGTTTTTT. It specifies CSANSGGVTGELFF.